The 17 T cell receptor beta chains in this list originate from one sample, sequenced in a study of cytomegalovirus exposure and HLA in healthy donors (dated by TCRdb to 2017 to 2019). To prepare the library, the immunoSEQ multiplex PCR assay was applied. For the multiplex PCR, a mixture combining 60 forward primers for TCR Vbeta segments and 13 reverse primers for TCR Jbeta segments was used. In its TCRdb copy, this immuneACCESS table keeps in-frame sequences only and misses some clones. Where compared with another copy, unresolved V genes explain less than half of these, and the others have no known cause. The table for this sample lists about 140,000 clones; around 80% of them were counted only once. Roughly 2.1% of the sample belongs to the ten largest clones. Sequencing was performed on PBMCs. These receptors came from a woman in her thirties or forties in good health and CMV-seronegative.

V and J are TRBV5-4 and TRBJ1-4; no reliable D call. Per the germline V gene, CDR1 is SGHNT and CDR2 is YYREEE (reference sequence). This CDR3 is 15 amino acids long. Trimming took off 3 bases at V and 4 bases at J, with 13 bases between the two ends. CDR3 residues: CASSSKRADNEKLFF. CDR3 nucleotides: TGTGCCAGCAGCTCGAAGAGGGCCGATAATGAAAAACTGTTTTTT.

The V gene is TRBV27, the J gene TRBJ1-6; no clear D gene. There are 14 residues in the CDR3. Deletions cut 7 bases from V and 2 bases from J, with 9 bases between. Germline CDR1 and CDR2: MNHEY and SMNVEV (reference sequence). The CDR3 region is CASTPDTYNSPLHF. CDR3 nucleotides: TGTGCCAGCACCCCCGACACCTATAATTCACCCCTCCACTTT.

V gene TRBV6-5 combines with J gene TRBJ2-1; TRBD2 matches at 9 bases. From germline, CDR1 is MNHEY and CDR2 SVGAGI. This CDR3 region has 14 residues. The V segment lost 8 bases and the J segment 8 bases; nucleotides outside the gene matches: 10. The CDR3 loop reads CASAEVAGEDEQFF. In nucleotides, the CDR3 is TGTGCCAGCGCTGAGGTAGCGGGAGAGGATGAGCAGTTCTTC.

This clone was observed a handful of times. This chain connects TRBV19 to TRBJ2-5; 9 bases fit TRBD1. Trimming cost V 5 bases and J 4 bases; bases outside gene matches: 2. The CDR3 totals 13 residues. Germline assignment: CDR1 LNHDA and CDR2 SQIVND (reference sequence). This CDR3 is CASSSTGGETQYF. The CDR3 DNA follows: TGTGCCAGTAGTTCGACAGGGGGAGAGACCCAGTACTTC.

The rearrangement links TRBV21-1 to TRBJ2-7; the table names TRBD1, a call not compared with the DNA. TRBV21-1 is a pseudogene locus. The CDR3 is 18 residues long. CDR3 region: CASSKAYLRDRDVYEQYF. CDR3 in DNA: TGTGCCAGCAGCAAAGCTTATCTCCGGGACAGGGATGTCTACGAGCAGTACTTC.

This chain connects TRBV9 to TRBJ2-1, with TRBD2 matching 9 bases. Looked up from germline, CDR1 is SGDLS and CDR2 is YYNGEE. This CDR3 has 15 amino acids. J gave up 6 bases and V 2 bases, and 6 bases lay outside the gene matches. CDR3 nucleotide sequence: TGTGCCAGCAGCGTTGCGGGAGGGCTGGGCAATGAGCAGTTCTTC. This codes for CASSVAGGLGNEQFF.

The genes are TRBV15 and TRBJ1-4; D possibly corresponds to TRBD1 (6 bases). The CDR3 runs 14 residues. V was pared by 2 bases and J by 8 bases, with 12 bases between. The germline CDR1 and CDR2 sequences are LNHNV and YYDKDF (reference sequence). The CDR3 DNA reads as TGTGCCACCAGCAGAAACAGGGTAGGGGAAAAACTGTTTTTT. Its translation is CATSRNRVGEKLFF. The full variable domain, its missing parts supplied by reference TRBV15 and TRBJ1-4, is DAMVIQNPRYQVTQFGKPVTLSCSQTLNHNVMYWYQQKSSQAPKLLFHYYDKDFNNEADTPDNFQSRRPNTSFCFLDIRSPGLGDTAMYLCATSRNRVGEKLFFGSGTQLSVL.

This chain links TRBV30 with TRBJ1-1, with D possibly TRBD1 on 5 matching bases. Germline lookup yields CDR1 GTSNPN and CDR2 SVGIG (reference sequence). This CDR3 region has 13 residues. Trimming stripped 4 bases from V and 5 bases from J, with 14 bases between. In nucleotides, the CDR3 is TGTGCCTGGAAAATGCAGGGAATAACTGAAGCTTTCTTT. Translating gives CAWKMQGITEAFF.

The J gene is TRBJ2-5, the V gene TRBV2; the D gene is possibly TRBD1 (6 bases). The CDR3 totals 14 residues. The germline V gene encodes CDR1 SNHLY and CDR2 FYNNEI. V lost 7 bases and J 7 bases, leaving 19 bases between the germline ends. As DNA, the CDR3 is TGTGCCAGCACCCCCGGGACAATTTTTGGGACCCAGTACTTC. This gives the protein CASTPGTIFGTQYF. Based on the CDR3 plus reference TRBV2 and TRBJ2-5, the full variable domain is EPEVTQTPSHQVTQMGQEVILRCVPISNHLYFYWYRQILGQKVEFLVSFYNNEISEKSEIFDDQFSVERPDGSNFTLKIRSTKLEDSAMYFCASTPGTIFGTQYFGPGTRLLVL.

The chain uses TRBV4-3 and TRBJ1-5; D might be TRBD1 (5 bases). This CDR3 is 13 amino acids long. The V gene lost 8 bases and the J gene lost 2 bases, with 10 bases spanning the gap. Per the germline V gene, CDR1 is LGHNA and CDR2 is YSLEER. The CDR3 region has the DNA TGCGCCAGCGCGTCGACAGGCAATCAGCCCCAGCATTTT. It specifies CASASTGNQPQHF.

J is TRBJ2-1 and V is TRBV5-1, with 13 nucleotides matching TRBD2. The CDR3 spans 14 residues. Trimming at V came to 7 bases and at J to 5 bases, leaving 3 bases not matched to a gene. Germline CDR1 and CDR2: SGHRS and YFSETQ. CDR3 loop: CASRLAGGHNEQFF. The CDR3, as DNA: TGCGCCAGCCGACTAGCGGGAGGTCACAATGAGCAGTTCTTC.

V usage is TRBV4-2 and J usage is TRBJ2-1, with 9 bases lining up with TRBD1. The CDR3 contains 16 residues. In germline, CDR1 is LGHNA, CDR2 YNFKEQ. After removal of 0 bases from V and 9 bases from J, the junction contained 9 bases not matched to a gene. The CDR3 loop reads CASSQEARDRVGEQFF. CDR3 in DNA: TGTGCCAGCAGCCAAGAAGCTCGGGACAGGGTGGGTGAGCAGTTCTTC.

This chain connects TRBV5-4 to TRBJ2-7; 10 bases align to TRBD2. The germline CDR1 and CDR2 sequences are SGHNT and YYREEE (reference sequence). CDR3 length equals 16 residues. Trimming cost V 0 bases and J 2 bases; bases outside gene matches: 5. This CDR3 is CASSLGLAGDTYEQYF. In DNA, the CDR3 is TGTGCCAGCAGCTTGGGGCTAGCGGGAGACACCTACGAGCAGTACTTC.

This clone was seen once. The J gene is TRBJ1-1, the V gene TRBV6-5; D is unclear. Trimming shortened V by 0 bases and J by 1 base, and 6 bases separated the two germline ends. Germline V gives CDR1 MNHEY, CDR2 SVGAGI. The CDR3 has 14 amino acids. CDR3 DNA: TGTGCCAGCAGTTACTCAGCAGGGAACACTGAAGCTTTCTTT. This translates into CASSYSAGNTEAFF.

The rearrangement joins TRBV18 to TRBJ2-3; D gene uncertain. Germline V CDR1 and CDR2: KGHSH, LQKENI. The CDR3 covers 12 residues. Trimming removed 6 bases from V and 3 bases from J, with 7 bases in between. The CDR3 sequence is CASSGDTDTQYF. The CDR3 coding sequence is TGTGCCAGCTCCGGAGATACAGATACGCAGTATTTT. The variable domain in full, with the rest retrieved from reference TRBV18 and TRBJ2-3, is NAGVMQNPRHLVRRRGQEARLRCSPMKGHSHVYWYRQLPEEGLKFMVYLQKENIIDESGMPKERFSAEFPKEGPSILRIQQVVRGDSAAYFCASSGDTDTQYFGPGTRLTVL.

The V call is TRBV27, the J call TRBJ2-1; TRBD1 aligns across 7 bases. Trimming at V came to 5 bases and at J to 7 bases, leaving 11 bases not matched to a gene. The V gene's germline CDR1 is MNHEY and CDR2 SMNVEV (reference sequence). There are 15 residues in the CDR3. The CDR3 protein is CASSGVLGQPNEQFF. Written as DNA, the CDR3 is TGTGCCAGCAGTGGAGTCCTGGGACAGCCAAATGAGCAGTTCTTC.

The chain recombines TRBV18 with TRBJ2-2; D might be TRBD2 (6 bases). Germline assignment: CDR1 KGHSH and CDR2 LQKENI. V was pared by 6 bases and J by 2 bases, with 13 bases between. The CDR3 is 15 amino acids. CDR3 DNA sequence: TGTGCCAGCTCTGAACGGGGGATCAACACCGGGGAGCTGTTTTTT. It encodes CASSERGINTGELFF.